This section outlines one T cell receptor (beta chain) sequence together with its context. PCR involved 60 Vbeta and 13 Jbeta primers. Generated by immunoSEQ multiplex PCR, the TCRdb table keeps only in-frame clones and is missing some. Found here are fewer than 150,000 clones, around four fifths of them singletons; the top ten hold over 2%. These data are taken from a study of cytomegalovirus exposure and HLA in healthy donors. Study context: Earlier findings included 90 million to 120 million unique TCR beta sequences obtained from 150 million to 200 million T cells.

The CDR3 consists of 16 residues. Per germline, CDR1 SEHNR and CDR2 FQNEAQ (reference sequence). The germline V and J ends were trimmed by 4 bases and 2 bases, with 15 bases remaining between them. This rearrangement joins TRBV7-9 to TRBJ2-1; the D gene is possibly TRBD1 (6 bases). The receptor comes from a man aged 25 to 40 in good health and CMV-seronegative. Sequenced: PBMCs. This chain's CDR3 is CASSSTTGQAYNEQFF. The CDR3 coding sequence is TGTGCCAGCAGCTCAACGACAGGTCAGGCCTACAATGAGCAGTTCTTC.